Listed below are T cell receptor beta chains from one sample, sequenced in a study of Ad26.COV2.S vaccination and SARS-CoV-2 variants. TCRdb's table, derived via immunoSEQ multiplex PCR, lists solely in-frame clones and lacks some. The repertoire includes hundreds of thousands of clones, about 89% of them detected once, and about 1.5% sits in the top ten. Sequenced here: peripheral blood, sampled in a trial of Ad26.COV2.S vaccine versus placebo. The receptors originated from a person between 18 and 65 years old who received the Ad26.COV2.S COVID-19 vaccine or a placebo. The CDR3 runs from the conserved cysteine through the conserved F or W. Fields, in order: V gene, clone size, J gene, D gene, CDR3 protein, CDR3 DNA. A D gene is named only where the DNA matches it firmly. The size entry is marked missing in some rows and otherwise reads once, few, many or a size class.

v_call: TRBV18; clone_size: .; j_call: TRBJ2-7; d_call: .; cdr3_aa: CASSPGQPYEQYF; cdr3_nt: TGTGCCAGCTCACCCGGACAACCCTACGAGCAGTACTTC
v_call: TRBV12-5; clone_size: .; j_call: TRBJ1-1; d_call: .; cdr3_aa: CASAFTRNTEAFF; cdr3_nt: TGTGCTAGTGCCTTCACACGGAACACTGAAGCTTTCTTT
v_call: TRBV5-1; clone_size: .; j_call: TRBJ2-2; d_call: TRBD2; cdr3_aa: CASSLSSGRTGELFF; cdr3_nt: TGCGCCAGCAGCTTGTCTAGCGGGAGGACCGGGGAGCTGTTTTTT
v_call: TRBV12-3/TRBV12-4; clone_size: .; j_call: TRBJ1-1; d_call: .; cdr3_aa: CASSFGPEAFF; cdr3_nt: TGTGCCAGCAGTTTTGGGCCTGAAGCTTTCTTT
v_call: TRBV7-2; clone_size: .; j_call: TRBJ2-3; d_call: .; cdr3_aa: CASSRGSGDTQYF; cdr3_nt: TGTGCCAGCAGCAGGGGCAGCGGAGATACGCAGTATTTT
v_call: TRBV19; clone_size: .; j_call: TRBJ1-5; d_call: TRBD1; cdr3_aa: CASTRTGESQPQHF; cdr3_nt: TGTGCCAGTACAAGGACAGGGGAAAGCCAGCCCCAGCATTTT
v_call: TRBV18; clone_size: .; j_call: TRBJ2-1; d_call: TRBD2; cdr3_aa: CASSLSRLAGGPTYNEQFF; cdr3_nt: TGTGCCAGCTCACTGTCCCGACTAGCGGGAGGGCCCACTTACAATGAGCAGTTCTTC
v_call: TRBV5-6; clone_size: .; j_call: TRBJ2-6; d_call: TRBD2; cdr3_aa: CASSPGLAGYYGANVLTF; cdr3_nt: TGTGCCAGCAGCCCTGGACTAGCGGGATATTATGGGGCCAACGTCCTGACTTTC
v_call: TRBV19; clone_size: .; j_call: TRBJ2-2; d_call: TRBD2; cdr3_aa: CASTGLAGGVGTGELFF; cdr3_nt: TGTGCCAGTACCGGACTAGCGGGAGGGGTGGGGACCGGGGAGCTGTTTTTT
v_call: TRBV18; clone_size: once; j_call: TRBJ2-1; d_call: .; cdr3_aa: CASSPGGASYNEQFF; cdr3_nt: TGTGCCAGCTCACCGGGCGGGGCCTCCTACAATGAGCAGTTCTTC